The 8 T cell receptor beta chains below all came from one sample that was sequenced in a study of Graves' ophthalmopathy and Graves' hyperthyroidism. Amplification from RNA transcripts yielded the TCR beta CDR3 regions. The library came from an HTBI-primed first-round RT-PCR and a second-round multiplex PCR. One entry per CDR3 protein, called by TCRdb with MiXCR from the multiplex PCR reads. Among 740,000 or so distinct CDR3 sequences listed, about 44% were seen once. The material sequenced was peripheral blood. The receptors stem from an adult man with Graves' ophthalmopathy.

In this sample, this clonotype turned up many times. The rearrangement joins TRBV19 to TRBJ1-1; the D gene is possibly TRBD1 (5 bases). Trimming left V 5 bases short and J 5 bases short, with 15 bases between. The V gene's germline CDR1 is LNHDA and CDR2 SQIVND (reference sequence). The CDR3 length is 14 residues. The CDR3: CASSPVAGQTEAFF. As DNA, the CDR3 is TGTGCCAGTAGTCCGGTTGCGGGGCAAACTGAAGCTTTCTTT.

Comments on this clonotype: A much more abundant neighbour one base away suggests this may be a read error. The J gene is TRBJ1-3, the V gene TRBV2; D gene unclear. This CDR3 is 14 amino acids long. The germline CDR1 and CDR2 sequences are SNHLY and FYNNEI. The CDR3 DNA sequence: TGTGCCAGCAGTGAGGGTATCTCTGGAGACACCATATATTTT. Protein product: CASSEGISGDTIYF.

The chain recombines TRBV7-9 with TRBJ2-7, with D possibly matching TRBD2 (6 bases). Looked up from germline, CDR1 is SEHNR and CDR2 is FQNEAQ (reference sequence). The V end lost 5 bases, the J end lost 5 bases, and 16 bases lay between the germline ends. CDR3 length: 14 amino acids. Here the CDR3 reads CASSPLLANHEQYF. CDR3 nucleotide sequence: TGTGCCAGCAGCCCTCTACTAGCAAACCACGAGCAGTACTTC.

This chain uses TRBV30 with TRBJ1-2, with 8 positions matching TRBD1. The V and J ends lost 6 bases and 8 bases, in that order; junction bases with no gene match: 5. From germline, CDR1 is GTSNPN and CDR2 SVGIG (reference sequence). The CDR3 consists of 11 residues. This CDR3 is CACQGARGYTF. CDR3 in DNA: TGTGCCTGCCAGGGGGCGCGGGGCTACACCTTC. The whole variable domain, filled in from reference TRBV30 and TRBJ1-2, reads SQTIHQWPATLVQPVGSPLSLECTVEGTSNPNLYWYRQAAGRGLQLLFYSVGIGQISSEVPQNLSASRPQDRQFILSSKKLLLSDSGFYLCACQGARGYTFGSGTRLTVV.

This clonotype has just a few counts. CDR3 DNA: TGTGCCAGCTCACCACGTATCCAGGAAGAGACCCAGTACTTC. Translating gives CASSPRIQEETQYF. The J gene is TRBJ2-5, the V gene TRBV9; D call uncertain. The CDR3 has 14 amino acids. Trimming took off 7 bases at V and 3 bases at J, with 16 bases between the two ends. The germline V gene encodes CDR1 SGDLS and CDR2 YYNGEE.

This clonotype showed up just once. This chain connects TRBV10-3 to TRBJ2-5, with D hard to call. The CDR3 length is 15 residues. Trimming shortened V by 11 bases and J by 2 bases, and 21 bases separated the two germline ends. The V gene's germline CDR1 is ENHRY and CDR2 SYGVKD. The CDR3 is CALKLSGSFQETQYF. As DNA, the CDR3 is TGTGCCCTAAAGCTATCGGGCAGCTTTCAAGAGACCCAGTACTTC.

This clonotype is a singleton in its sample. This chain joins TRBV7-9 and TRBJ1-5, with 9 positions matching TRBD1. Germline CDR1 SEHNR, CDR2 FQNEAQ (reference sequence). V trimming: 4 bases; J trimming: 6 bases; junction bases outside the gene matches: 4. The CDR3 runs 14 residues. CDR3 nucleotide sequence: TGTGCCAGCAGCTGGGGGACAGGGCGTCAGCCCCAGCATTTT. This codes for CASSWGTGRQPQHF.

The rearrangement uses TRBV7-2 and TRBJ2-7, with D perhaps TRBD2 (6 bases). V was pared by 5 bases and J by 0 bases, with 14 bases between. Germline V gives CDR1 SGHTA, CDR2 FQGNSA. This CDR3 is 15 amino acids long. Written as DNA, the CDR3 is TGTGCCAGCAGCCAAGTTGTCGGGAGCTCCTACGAGCAGTACTTC. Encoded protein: CASSQVVGSSYEQYF. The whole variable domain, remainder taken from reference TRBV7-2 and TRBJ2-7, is GAGVSQSPSNKVTEKGKDVELRCDPISGHTALYWYRQSLGQGLEFLIYFQGNSAPDKSGLPSDRFSAERTGGSVSTLTIQRTQQEDSAVYLCASSQVVGSSYEQYFGPGTRLTVT.